This T cell receptor beta chain derives from a study of T cell repertoires in cytomegalovirus infection. Findings of the study overall: The ex vivo response showed dominance by HLA-C-restricted CMV-specific TCR beta clonotypes.

Ten or more counts support this clonotype. Its matching antigen is unknown. The CDR3 runs to 13 residues. The ends were cut back, 1 base at V and 7 bases at J, with 8 bases in the middle. TCRdb analysed the reads with MiXCR anew, one entry per CDR3 protein. The sample contains some 940,000 distinct CDR3 sequences, roughly 30% of which appear only once. The sequence was collected from a human donor in good health (CMV status not recorded). Some clones in this sample may be carry-over from other donors' samples. This chain connects TRBV12-3 or TRBV12-4 to TRBJ2-1, with D perhaps TRBD1 (5 bases). The specimen was cultured CD8+ T cells from PBMCs, collected from culture after CMV antigen stimulation. The CDR3, as DNA: TGTGCCAGCAGTTTAGGCTCAGGGAATGAGCAGTTCTTC. This codes for CASSLGSGNEQFF.